The 3 T cell receptor beta chains below all came from one sample that was sequenced in a study of PD-L1 blockade in urothelial cancer. The data were produced by immunoSEQ multiplex PCR, yet TCRdb's version contains in-frame clones alone and is incomplete. The sample holds tens of thousands of clones, more than 65% seen once. Sequenced here: PBMCs, sampled around atezolizumab (anti-PD-L1) treatment. All receptors come from a man between 65 and 85 years old with urothelial cancer.

The chain employs TRBV28 and TRBJ2-5, with 10 bases aligning to TRBD1. The CDR3 extends over 16 amino acids. The germline gives CDR1 MDHEN, CDR2 SYDVKM. V trimming: 4 bases; J trimming: 4 bases; junction bases outside the gene matches: 9. The chain's CDR3 is CASSSGTGDIGETQYF. The CDR3 DNA reads TGTGCCAGCAGTTCCGGGACAGGGGATATAGGAGAGACCCAGTACTTC.

J is TRBJ2-3 and V is TRBV5-6; D unresolved. The ends were cut back, 0 bases at V and 6 bases at J, with 11 bases in the middle. The CDR3 contains 14 residues. Germline V gene lookup returns CDR1 SGHDT and CDR2 YYEEEE. The CDR3 bases are TGTGCCAGCAGCTTGGCTCTCGGTTGGGATACGCAGTATTTT. It is translated as CASSLALGWDTQYF.

The rearrangement joins TRBV6-1 to TRBJ2-2; 7 bases align to TRBD1. The CDR3 sequence is 15 residues long. Losses at the gene ends were 6 bases for V and 3 bases for J; bases not matched to a gene: 7. Germline CDR1 and CDR2: MNHNS and SASEGT. The DNA of the CDR3 is TGTGCCAGCAGGAGGGGGCAACAGGACACCGGGGAGCTGTTTTTT. It translates to CASRRGQQDTGELFF.